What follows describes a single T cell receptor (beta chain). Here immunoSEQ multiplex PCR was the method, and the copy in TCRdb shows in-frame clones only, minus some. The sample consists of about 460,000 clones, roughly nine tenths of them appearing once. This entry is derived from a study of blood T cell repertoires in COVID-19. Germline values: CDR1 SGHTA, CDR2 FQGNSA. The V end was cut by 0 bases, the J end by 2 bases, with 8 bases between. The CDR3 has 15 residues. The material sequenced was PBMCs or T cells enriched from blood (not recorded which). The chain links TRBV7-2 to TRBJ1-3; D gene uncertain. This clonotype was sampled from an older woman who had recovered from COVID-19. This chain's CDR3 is CASSLAPSAGNTIYF. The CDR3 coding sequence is TGTGCCAGCAGCTTAGCCCCCTCGGCTGGAAACACCATATATTTT.